This T cell receptor (beta chain) was retrieved from a study of CD8+ T cells in alopecia areata. Whole-study findings and limits: Among the top 100, expanded CD8+ clones were significantly decreased by tofacitinib, as was scalp clonality. With just one nonresponder, it is still uncertain whether baseline CD8+ expansion relates to response. Normal scalp had lower clonality than lesional scalp, with alopecia totalis/universalis lesions showing this most strongly.

Turning to this clone: Its antigen remains unknown.

As to treatment: oral pan-JAK inhibitor, 5-10 mg twice daily. The authors sorted CD4+ and CD8+ T cells from PBMCs. Trimming pared 4 bases from V and 6 bases from J, leaving 24 bases between. The CDR3 length is 16 residues. Germline V gene lookup returns CDR1 SQVTM and CDR2 ANQGSEA. Sequencing relied on a cDNA template that was reverse transcribed from extracted RNA. Repertoires were generated with immunoSEQ multiplex PCR, while TCRdb's copy carries only in-frame clones and drops some. The sample comprises 150,000 to 200,000 clones, 60% to 70% of which are singletons, and around 3% rests with the top ten.

This sequence was found in a human donor with alopecia areata. The sequencing used CD4+ T cells sorted from blood, collected at week 4, from a patient treated with tofacitinib. V is TRBV29-1 and J is TRBJ1-1; D possibly corresponds to TRBD1 (6 bases). CDR3 in DNA: TGCAGCGTTGTCAACAGGGTTGGAGCATTCTCCTCTGAAGCTTTCTTT. Translating it yields CSVVNRVGAFSSEAFF.